This paragraph covers one T cell receptor beta chain sequence. Its antigen is as yet unknown. CDR1 is MNHEY and CDR2 is SVGEGT in the germline V gene. The CDR3 sequence is 15 residues long. The TCR libraries each used total RNA (around 3,600 ng per library). Using TCRalpha and TCRbeta cDNA, the researchers carried out two nested PCRs that lasted approximately 16 and 10 cycles. TCRdb reprocessed the 5' RACE reads; each CDR3 protein has one entry and no DNA is given. Its clone listing holds 110,000 to 150,000 distinct CDR3 sequences. The record originates from a study of monozygotic twins with inflammatory bowel disease. Study-wide results and limits: Those with IBD had lower TCRbeta diversity (inverse Simpson) than their healthy co-twins did. Fewer clonotypes were shared with others by IBD patients than by healthy twins, especially with disease activity.

This TCR derives from a human donor with ulcerative colitis or Crohn's disease, or a healthy co-twin of an affected twin (not recorded which). The material sequenced was blood. The chain couples TRBV6-2 or TRBV6-3 to TRBJ2-1; TCRdb gives TRBD2 as the D gene, but with no DNA this cannot be confirmed. The CDR3 is CASSYWEGDYNEQFF.